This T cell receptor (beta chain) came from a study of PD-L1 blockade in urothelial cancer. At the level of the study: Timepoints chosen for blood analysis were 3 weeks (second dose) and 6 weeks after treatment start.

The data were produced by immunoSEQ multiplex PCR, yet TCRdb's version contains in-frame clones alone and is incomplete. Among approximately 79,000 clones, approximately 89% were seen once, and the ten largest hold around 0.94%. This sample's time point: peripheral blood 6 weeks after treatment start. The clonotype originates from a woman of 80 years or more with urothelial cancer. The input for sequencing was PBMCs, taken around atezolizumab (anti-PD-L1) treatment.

CDR3 region: CASSQEGTVNTEAFF. CDR3 bases: TGTGCCAGCAGCCAGGAGGGGACAGTGAACACTGAAGCTTTCTTT. The rearrangement links TRBV4-2 to TRBJ1-1; 7 bases agree with TRBD1. This CDR3 has 15 residues. Trimming took 3 bases from V and 0 from J; bases not matched to a gene: 4. Germline assignment: CDR1 LGHNA and CDR2 YNFKEQ.